These T cell receptor beta chains were read from a single sample in a study of regulatory T cells in long-lasting Graves disease. MiXCR was run by TCRdb on the multiplex PCR reads, yielding one entry per CDR3 protein. Among fewer than 650,000 distinct CDR3 sequences listed, approximately 15% were seen once. The sample also formed part of further work on T cells in Graves' hyperthyroidism and ophthalmopathy.

Source: peripheral blood mononuclear cells (PBMCs), taken at new diagnosis, from a patient treated with antithyroid drugs. Receptors were obtained from a woman aged 30 to 39 with Graves disease. The CDR3 runs from the conserved cysteine through the conserved F or W. Each record gives: V gene, CDR3 length, D gene, clone size, J gene, CDR3 DNA, CDR3 protein. A D gene is named only where the DNA matches it firmly. The listing skips clone size in some rows; elsewhere it reads once, few, many or a size class.

v_gene: TRBV5-4
len: 16
d_gene: TRBD2
abundance: many
j_gene: TRBJ2-3
CDR3nt: TGTGCCAGCAGCTTGGTTTTAGCGGGGAGCACAGATACGCAGTATTTT
CDR3aa: CASSLVLAGSTDTQYF

v_gene: TRBV30
len: 13
d_gene: NA
abundance: once
j_gene: TRBJ1-1
CDR3nt: TGTGCCTGGAGGATACAGGGGAACACTGAAGCTTTCTTT
CDR3aa: CAWRIQGNTEAFF

v_gene: TRBV2
len: 15
d_gene: TRBD1
abundance: NA
j_gene: TRBJ2-2
CDR3nt: TGTGCCAGCAGGGCCGGGACAGGGTCCCCCGGGGAGCTGTTTTTT
CDR3aa: CASRAGTGSPGELFF

v_gene: TRBV28
len: 16
d_gene: NA
abundance: many
j_gene: TRBJ2-5
CDR3nt: TGTGCCAGCAGAGGGGCCTCGAGGGGGGAGAGGGGGACCCAGTACTTC
CDR3aa: CASRGASRGERGTQYF

v_gene: TRBV24-1
len: 14
d_gene: NA
abundance: many
j_gene: TRBJ1-3
CDR3nt: TGTGCCACCAGTGGACCAGGGTCTGGAAACACCATATATTTT
CDR3aa: CATSGPGSGNTIYF

v_gene: TRBV3-1
len: 15
d_gene: TRBD2
abundance: NA
j_gene: TRBJ2-7
CDR3nt: TGTGCCAGCAGCTTAGCGGGAGGGGGTCCCTACGAGCAGTACTTC
CDR3aa: CASSLAGGGPYEQYF

v_gene: TRBV6-2/TRBV6-3
len: 14
d_gene: NA
abundance: few
j_gene: TRBJ2-7
CDR3nt: TGTGCCAGCAGTTCAACACGACCGAACTACGAGCAGTACTTC
CDR3aa: CASSSTRPNYEQYF

v_gene: TRBV27
len: 16
d_gene: NA
abundance: many
j_gene: TRBJ2-7
CDR3nt: TGTGCCAGCAGTTTACCAAGGGCAACCGGGCTACACGAGCAGTACTTC
CDR3aa: CASSLPRATGLHEQYF

v_gene: TRBV13
len: 15
d_gene: TRBD2
abundance: few
j_gene: TRBJ2-7
CDR3nt: TGTGCCAGCGGTTCACGACTGACTAGCGGGTACGAGCAGTACTTC
CDR3aa: CASGSRLTSGYEQYF

v_gene: TRBV9
len: 13
d_gene: NA
abundance: NA
j_gene: TRBJ2-3
CDR3nt: TGTGCCAGCAGCGTACTAGGGGTAGATACGCAGTATTTT
CDR3aa: CASSVLGVDTQYF

v_gene: TRBV7-2
len: 15
d_gene: TRBD2
abundance: many
j_gene: TRBJ2-3
CDR3nt: TGTGCCAGCAGCAAACAGGGCGGGGGGACAGATACGCAGTATTTT
CDR3aa: CASSKQGGGTDTQYF

v_gene: TRBV28
len: 15
d_gene: NA
abundance: many
j_gene: TRBJ2-2
CDR3nt: TGTGCCAGCAGTCGGAGCGGACCGAACACCGGGGAGCTGTTTTTT
CDR3aa: CASSRSGPNTGELFF

v_gene: TRBV4-1
len: 14
d_gene: TRBD1
abundance: NA
j_gene: TRBJ2-5
CDR3nt: TGCGCCAGCAGCCAGAAGACAGGGCTGGAGACCCAGTACTTC
CDR3aa: CASSQKTGLETQYF

v_gene: TRBV7-2
len: 16
d_gene: TRBD2
abundance: few
j_gene: TRBJ2-1
CDR3nt: TGTGCCAGCAGCTTAGTGAGCGGGAGTGGATACAATGAGCAGTTCTTC
CDR3aa: CASSLVSGSGYNEQFF

v_gene: TRBV7-9
len: 16
d_gene: TRBD1
abundance: NA
j_gene: TRBJ1-4
CDR3nt: TGTGCCAGCAGCTCCGGACAGGGGGTAACTAATGAAGAACTGTTTTTT
CDR3aa: CASSSGQGVTNEELFF

v_gene: TRBV27
len: 17
d_gene: TRBD2
abundance: NA
j_gene: TRBJ2-7
CDR3nt: TGTGCCAGCAGTTTAGAGGGGGCCGGGACTAGCTCTTACGAGCAGTACTTC
CDR3aa: CASSLEGAGTSSYEQYF

v_gene: TRBV20-1
len: 15
d_gene: NA
abundance: many
j_gene: TRBJ1-5
CDR3nt: TGCAGTGTTCTAGGGGGGCCGGGCGAGAATCAGCCCCAGCATTTT
CDR3aa: CSVLGGPGENQPQHF

v_gene: TRBV12-3/TRBV12-4
len: 15
d_gene: NA
abundance: NA
j_gene: TRBJ2-3
CDR3nt: TGTGCCAGCAGTTTGATGAGACTCCGAACAGATACGCAGTATTTT
CDR3aa: CASSLMRLRTDTQYF

v_gene: TRBV28
len: 13
d_gene: NA
abundance: many
j_gene: TRBJ2-1
CDR3nt: TGTGCCAGCAGTTATCTCAGGGATAATGAGCAGTTCTTC
CDR3aa: CASSYLRDNEQFF

v_gene: TRBV7-3
len: 13
d_gene: NA
abundance: many
j_gene: TRBJ2-2
CDR3nt: TGTGCCAGCAGCTTAGTGTTCCCCGGGGAGCTGTTTTTT
CDR3aa: CASSLVFPGELFF

v_gene: TRBV19
len: 14
d_gene: NA
abundance: few
j_gene: TRBJ1-3
CDR3nt: TGTGCCAGTAGTATCGGGGTACCTGGAAACACCATATATTTT
CDR3aa: CASSIGVPGNTIYF

v_gene: TRBV12-3/TRBV12-4
len: 16
d_gene: TRBD1
abundance: many
j_gene: TRBJ2-3
CDR3nt: TGTGCCAGCAGCCTTCCCGGGACAGGGGGTTTGGGTACGCAGTATTTT
CDR3aa: CASSLPGTGGLGTQYF

v_gene: TRBV6-2/TRBV6-3
len: 14
d_gene: NA
abundance: few
j_gene: TRBJ2-1
CDR3nt: TGTGCCAGCAGTGACAGCTCACGTTACAATGAGCAGTTCTTC
CDR3aa: CASSDSSRYNEQFF

v_gene: TRBV29-1
len: 12
d_gene: NA
abundance: many
j_gene: TRBJ2-7
CDR3nt: TGCAGCGTTGTTCGGGACACCTACGAGCAGTACTTC
CDR3aa: CSVVRDTYEQYF

v_gene: TRBV18
len: 14
d_gene: NA
abundance: few
j_gene: TRBJ1-1
CDR3nt: TGTGCCAGCTCAAATTGGAGGCAGGGCACTGAAGCTTTCTTT
CDR3aa: CASSNWRQGTEAFF

v_gene: TRBV7-2
len: 20
d_gene: TRBD2
abundance: NA
j_gene: TRBJ2-1
CDR3nt: TGTGCCAGCAGCTTAGGGGTAGCGACTAGCGGGAGTTCTTCCTACAATGAGCAGTTCTTC
CDR3aa: CASSLGVATSGSSSYNEQFF

v_gene: TRBV25-1
len: 17
d_gene: NA
abundance: NA
j_gene: TRBJ2-2
CDR3nt: TGTGCCAGCAGTCAACGGTTTGGGTCAGTGAACACCGGGGAGCTGTTTTTT
CDR3aa: CASSQRFGSVNTGELFF

v_gene: TRBV5-1
len: 14
d_gene: NA
abundance: NA
j_gene: TRBJ2-3
CDR3nt: TGCGCCAGCGGCTACAGGGACGACACAGATACGCAGTATTTT
CDR3aa: CASGYRDDTDTQYF

v_gene: TRBV19
len: 13
d_gene: NA
abundance: few
j_gene: TRBJ1-2
CDR3nt: TGTGCCAGTAGTATTTCAGAGAGCGATGGCTACACCTTC
CDR3aa: CASSISESDGYTF

v_gene: TRBV7-8
len: 13
d_gene: NA
abundance: many
j_gene: TRBJ1-3
CDR3nt: TGTGCCAGCAGCGAGAGGAGTGGAAACACCATATATTTT
CDR3aa: CASSERSGNTIYF

v_gene: TRBV7-9
len: 16
d_gene: NA
abundance: many
j_gene: TRBJ2-7
CDR3nt: TGTGCCAGCACCGCCTCAAGGGAAGGGACGTCCCACGAGCAGTACTTC
CDR3aa: CASTASREGTSHEQYF

v_gene: TRBV27
len: 19
d_gene: TRBD1
abundance: NA
j_gene: TRBJ2-6
CDR3nt: TGTGCCAGCAGTTTTGGGACAGGGATTGGTATCTCTGGGGCCAACGTCCTGACTTTC
CDR3aa: CASSFGTGIGISGANVLTF

v_gene: TRBV27
len: 16
d_gene: NA
abundance: many
j_gene: TRBJ2-1
CDR3nt: TGTGCCAGCAGTTTAGCGGGGCAGGGGTCCTACAATGAGCAGTTCTTC
CDR3aa: CASSLAGQGSYNEQFF

v_gene: TRBV20-1
len: 14
d_gene: NA
abundance: NA
j_gene: TRBJ2-1
CDR3nt: TGCAGTGCCTCGGGGACGCCTGACTACAATGAGCAGTTCTTC
CDR3aa: CSASGTPDYNEQFF

v_gene: TRBV30
len: 12
d_gene: NA
abundance: few
j_gene: TRBJ2-7
CDR3nt: TGTGCCTGTTCGTTGTTCATGGGTGAGCAGTACTTC
CDR3aa: CACSLFMGEQYF

v_gene: TRBV28
len: 16
d_gene: NA
abundance: many
j_gene: TRBJ2-6
CDR3nt: TGTGCCAGCAGTTTAACCCAATTCTCTGGGGCCAACGTCCTGACTTTC
CDR3aa: CASSLTQFSGANVLTF

v_gene: TRBV5-5
len: 14
d_gene: NA
abundance: many
j_gene: TRBJ1-2
CDR3nt: TGTGCCAGCAGCTTGAGCGACTCCAACTATGGCTACACCTTC
CDR3aa: CASSLSDSNYGYTF

v_gene: TRBV12-3/TRBV12-4
len: 12
d_gene: NA
abundance: many
j_gene: TRBJ1-2
CDR3nt: TGTGCCAGCAGTTTGCCTAACTATGGCTACACCTTC
CDR3aa: CASSLPNYGYTF

v_gene: TRBV5-8
len: 16
d_gene: TRBD1
abundance: NA
j_gene: TRBJ2-5
CDR3nt: TGTGCCAGCAGCGCCCCGGGACAGGGGCTACAAGAGACCCAGTACTTC
CDR3aa: CASSAPGQGLQETQYF

v_gene: TRBV12-3/TRBV12-4
len: 13
d_gene: NA
abundance: many
j_gene: TRBJ2-5
CDR3nt: TGTGCCAGCAGTTTTGGCATCCAAGAGACCCAGTACTTC
CDR3aa: CASSFGIQETQYF